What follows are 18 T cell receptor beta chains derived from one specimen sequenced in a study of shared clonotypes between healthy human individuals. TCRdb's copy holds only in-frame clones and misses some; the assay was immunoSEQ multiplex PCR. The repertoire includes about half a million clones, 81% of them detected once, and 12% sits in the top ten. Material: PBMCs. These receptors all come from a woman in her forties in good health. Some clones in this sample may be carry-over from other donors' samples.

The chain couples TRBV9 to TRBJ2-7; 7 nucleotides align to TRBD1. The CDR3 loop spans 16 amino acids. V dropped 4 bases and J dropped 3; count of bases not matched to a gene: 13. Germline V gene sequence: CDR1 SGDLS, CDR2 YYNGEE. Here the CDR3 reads CASSFCPTGMDYEQYF. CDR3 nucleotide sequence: TGTGCCAGCAGCTTTTGCCCGACAGGGATGGACTACGAGCAGTACTTC.

In DNA, the CDR3 is TGCGCCAGCAGCTTGGCGGCGCAGGCGAACACCGGGGAGCTGTTTTTT. Protein sequence: CASSLAAQANTGELFF. The rearrangement links TRBV5-1 to TRBJ2-2; no clear D. The ends were cut back, 0 bases at V and 0 bases at J, with 9 bases in the middle. Germline V gives CDR1 SGHRS, CDR2 YFSETQ. The CDR3 runs 16 residues.

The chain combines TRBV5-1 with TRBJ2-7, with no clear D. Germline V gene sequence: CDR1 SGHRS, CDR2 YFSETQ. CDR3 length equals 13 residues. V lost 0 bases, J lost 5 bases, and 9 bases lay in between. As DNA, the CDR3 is TGCGCCAGCAGCTTGGCGGCAGATGACGAGCAGTACTTC. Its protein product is CASSLAADDEQYF. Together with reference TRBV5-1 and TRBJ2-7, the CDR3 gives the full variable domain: KAGVTQTPRYLIKTRGQQVTLSCSPISGHRSVSWYQQTPGQGLQFLFEYFSETQRNKGNFPGRFSGRQFSNSRSEMNVSTLELGDSALYLCASSLAADDEQYFGPGTRLTVT.

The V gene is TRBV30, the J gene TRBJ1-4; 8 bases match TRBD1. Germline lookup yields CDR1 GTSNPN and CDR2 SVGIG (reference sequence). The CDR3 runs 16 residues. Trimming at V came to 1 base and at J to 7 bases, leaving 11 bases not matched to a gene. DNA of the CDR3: TGTGCCTGGAGTGACCTCCAGGGGGCGAGGGGTGAAAAACTGTTTTTT. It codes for CAWSDLQGARGEKLFF.

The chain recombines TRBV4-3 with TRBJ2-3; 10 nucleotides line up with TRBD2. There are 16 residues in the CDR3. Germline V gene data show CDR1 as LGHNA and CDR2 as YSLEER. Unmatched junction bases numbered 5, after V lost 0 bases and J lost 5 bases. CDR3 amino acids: CASSQEAGGPIDTQYF. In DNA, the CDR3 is TGCGCCAGCAGCCAAGAAGCGGGAGGGCCAATAGATACGCAGTATTTT.

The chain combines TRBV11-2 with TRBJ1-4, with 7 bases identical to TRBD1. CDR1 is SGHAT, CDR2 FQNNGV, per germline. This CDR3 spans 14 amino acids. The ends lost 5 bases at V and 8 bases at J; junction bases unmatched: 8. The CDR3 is CASSQTGVREKLFF. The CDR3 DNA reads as TGTGCCAGCAGCCAAACAGGGGTTAGGGAAAAACTGTTTTTT.

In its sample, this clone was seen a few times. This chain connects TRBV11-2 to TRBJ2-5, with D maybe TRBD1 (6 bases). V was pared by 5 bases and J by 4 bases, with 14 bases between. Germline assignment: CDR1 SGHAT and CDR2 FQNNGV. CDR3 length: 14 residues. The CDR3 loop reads CASSSTGPGETQYF. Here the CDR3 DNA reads TGTGCCAGCAGCAGTACAGGGCCGGGAGAGACCCAGTACTTC.

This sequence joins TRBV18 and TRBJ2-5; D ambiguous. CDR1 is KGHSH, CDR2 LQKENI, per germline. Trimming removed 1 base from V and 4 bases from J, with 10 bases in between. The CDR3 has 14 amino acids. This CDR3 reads CASSPRVTGETQYF. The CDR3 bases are TGTGCCAGCTCACCACGGGTAACTGGAGAGACCCAGTACTTC.

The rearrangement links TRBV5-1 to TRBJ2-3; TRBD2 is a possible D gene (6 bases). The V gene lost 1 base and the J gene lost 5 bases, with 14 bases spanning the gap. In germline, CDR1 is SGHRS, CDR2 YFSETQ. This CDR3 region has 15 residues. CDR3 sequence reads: CASSLSPGVLDTQYF. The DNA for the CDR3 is TGCGCCAGCAGCTTGTCTCCGGGAGTTCTAGATACGCAGTATTTT.

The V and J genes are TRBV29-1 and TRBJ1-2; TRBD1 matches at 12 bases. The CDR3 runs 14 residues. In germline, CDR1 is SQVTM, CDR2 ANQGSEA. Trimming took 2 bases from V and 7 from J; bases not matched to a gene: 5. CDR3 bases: TGCAGCGTTGAAAAGGGACAGGGGGCGCTTGGCTACACCTTC. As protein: CSVEKGQGALGYTF.

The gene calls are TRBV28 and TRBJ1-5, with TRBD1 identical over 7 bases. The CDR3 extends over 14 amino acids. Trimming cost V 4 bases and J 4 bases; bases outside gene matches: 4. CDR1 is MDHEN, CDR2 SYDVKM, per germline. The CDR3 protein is CASSSGTDNQPQHF. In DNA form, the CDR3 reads TGTGCCAGCAGTTCCGGGACAGATAATCAGCCCCAGCATTTT.

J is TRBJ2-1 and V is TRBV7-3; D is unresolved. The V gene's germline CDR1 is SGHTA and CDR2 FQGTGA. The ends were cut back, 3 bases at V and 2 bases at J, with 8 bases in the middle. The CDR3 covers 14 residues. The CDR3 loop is CASSLAFTYNEQFF. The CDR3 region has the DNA TGTGCCAGCAGCTTGGCTTTTACCTACAATGAGCAGTTCTTC.

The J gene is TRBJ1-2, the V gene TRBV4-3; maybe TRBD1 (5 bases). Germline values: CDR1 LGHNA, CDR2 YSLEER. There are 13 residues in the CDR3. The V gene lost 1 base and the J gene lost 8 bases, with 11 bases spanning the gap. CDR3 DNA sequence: TGCGCCAGCAGCCAAGTTGCGGGGGTGGGCTACACCTTC. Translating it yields CASSQVAGVGYTF.

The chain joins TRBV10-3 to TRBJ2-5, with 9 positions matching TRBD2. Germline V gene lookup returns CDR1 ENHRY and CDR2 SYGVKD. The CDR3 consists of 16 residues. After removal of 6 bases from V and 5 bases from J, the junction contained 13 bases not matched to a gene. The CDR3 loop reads CAISGASGATAETQYF. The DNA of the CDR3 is TGTGCCATCAGCGGAGCTAGCGGGGCTACGGCGGAGACCCAGTACTTC.

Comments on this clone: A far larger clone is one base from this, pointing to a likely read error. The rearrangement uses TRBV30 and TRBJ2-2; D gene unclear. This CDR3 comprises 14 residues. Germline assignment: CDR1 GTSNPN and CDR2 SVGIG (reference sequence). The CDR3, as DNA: TGTGCCTGGAGTGTGAGGCGGAACACCGTGGAGCTGTTTTTT. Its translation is CAWSVRRNTVELFF.

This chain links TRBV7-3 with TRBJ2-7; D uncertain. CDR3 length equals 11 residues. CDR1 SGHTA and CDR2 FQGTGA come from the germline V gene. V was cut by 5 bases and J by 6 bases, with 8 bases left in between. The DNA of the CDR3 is TGTGCCAGCAGCGAAGGGTCCGAGCAGTACTTC. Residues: CASSEGSEQYF.

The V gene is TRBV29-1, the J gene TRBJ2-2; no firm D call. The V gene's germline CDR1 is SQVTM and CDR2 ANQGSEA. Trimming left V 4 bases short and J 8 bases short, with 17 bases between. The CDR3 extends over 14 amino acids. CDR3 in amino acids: CSVALHPKAGELFF. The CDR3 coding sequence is TGCAGCGTTGCTTTACACCCAAAGGCAGGGGAGCTGTTTTTT.

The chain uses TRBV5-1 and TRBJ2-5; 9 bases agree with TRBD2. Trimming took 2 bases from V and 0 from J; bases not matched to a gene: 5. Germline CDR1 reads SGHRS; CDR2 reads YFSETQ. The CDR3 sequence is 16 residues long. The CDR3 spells CASSFSGRLYQETQYF. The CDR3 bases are TGCGCCAGCAGCTTTAGCGGGAGACTGTACCAAGAGACCCAGTACTTC.